These 15 T cell receptor beta chains originate from one sample sequenced in a study of T cell responses to AZD1222 COVID-19 vaccine. TCRdb's table, derived via immunoSEQ multiplex PCR, lists solely in-frame clones and lacks some. Of 95,000 to 150,000 clones detected, about 90% appear once; the ten largest clones hold around 1.7%. The material sequenced was peripheral blood, taken on day 0 of AZD1222 vaccination. These TCRs come from an adult in good health.

The rearrangement uses TRBV12-3 or TRBV12-4 and TRBJ2-1, with D possibly being TRBD2 (5 bases). Trimming stripped 5 bases from V and 11 bases from J, with 10 bases between. The CDR3 totals 11 residues. The CDR3 DNA sequence: TGTGCCAGCAGTGGAGGCTATAAGCAGTTCTTC. Its translation: CASSGGYKQFF.

The chain employs TRBV14 and TRBJ1-4; D is unresolved. Trimming took off 4 bases at V and 5 bases at J, with 14 bases between the two ends. Germline CDR1 SGHDN, CDR2 FVKESK. The CDR3 consists of 15 residues. The CDR3 DNA sequence: TGTGCCAGCAGCCCGGGGTTATTACCGAATGAAAAACTGTTTTTT. Its translation: CASSPGLLPNEKLFF.

This chain connects TRBV6-5 to TRBJ1-2; D is possibly TRBD1 (6 bases). The ends were cut back, 6 bases at V and 4 bases at J, with 12 bases in the middle. The CDR3 has 13 residues. Germline V gene data show CDR1 as MNHEY and CDR2 as SVGAGI. The CDR3 here is CASSRDTLYGYTF. CDR3 nucleotides: TGTGCCAGCAGCCGGGACACCCTCTATGGCTACACCTTC.

For the CDR3, the DNA is TGTGCCAGCAGGCCACAGGGGCCCCTACGGGAGCTGTTTTTT. Translating it yields CASRPQGPLRELFF. V and J are TRBV6-5 and TRBJ2-2; 7 nucleotides agree with TRBD1. The CDR3 covers 14 residues. Trimming removed 6 bases from V and 9 bases from J; junction bases left unmatched: 10. Germline V gene lookup returns CDR1 MNHEY and CDR2 SVGAGI.

This CDR3 reads CASSPRGVRSNQPQHF. The CDR3 coding sequence is TGTGCCAGCAGCCCTCGGGGGGTTCGGAGCAATCAGCCCCAGCATTTT. This chain uses TRBV3-1 (or the pseudogene TRBV3-2) with TRBJ1-5; tentative D call: TRBD1 (5 bases). CDR3 length: 16 residues. The ends were cut back, 4 bases at V and 1 base at J, with 14 bases in the middle. The V gene's germline CDR1 is LGHDT and CDR2 YNNKEL (reference sequence).

The chain carries TRBV19 and TRBJ1-2; D is uncertain. Germline V gene sequence: CDR1 LNHDA, CDR2 SQIVND (reference sequence). V was trimmed by 4 bases and J by 7 bases, leaving 16 bases between them. This CDR3 is 14 amino acids long. CDR3 sequence (DNA): TGTGCCAGTAGTAATACCGGTGGGGTTTCTGGCTACACCTTC. As protein: CASSNTGGVSGYTF. The complete variable domain, with remaining parts taken from reference TRBV19 and TRBJ1-2, reads DGGITQSPKYLFRKEGQNVTLSCEQNLNHDAMYWYRQDPGQGLRLIYYSQIVNDFQKGDIAEGYSVSREKKESFPLTVTSAQKNPTAFYLCASSNTGGVSGYTFGSGTRLTVV.

The chain has TRBV19 and TRBJ1-5, with 7 bases identical to TRBD1. The CDR3 is 15 residues long. The germline gives CDR1 LNHDA, CDR2 SQIVND (reference sequence). V gave up 4 bases and J gave up 0 bases; unmatched junction bases: 3. The CDR3 nucleotides read TGTGCCAGTAGTAGCGGACAGGTTAGCAATCAGCCCCAGCATTTT. It specifies CASSSGQVSNQPQHF.

The gene calls are TRBV30 and TRBJ1-1; no clear D gene. CDR3 length equals 12 residues. Trimming stripped 7 bases from V and 1 base from J, with 10 bases between. CDR1 and CDR2 from the germline V gene are GTSNPN and SVGIG (reference sequence). The CDR3 DNA reads as TGTGCCTTGGAAACGGGGAACACTGAAGCTTTCTTT. Translated, it gives CALETGNTEAFF. Combining the CDR3 with reference TRBV30 and TRBJ1-1 gives the whole variable domain SQTIHQWPATLVQPVGSPLSLECTVEGTSNPNLYWYRQAAGRGLQLLFYSVGIGQISSEVPQNLSASRPQDRQFILSSKKLLLSDSGFYLCALETGNTEAFFGQGTRLTVV.

The chain links TRBV4-2 to TRBJ2-5; D is possibly TRBD1 (5 bases). Germline assignment: CDR1 LGHNA and CDR2 YNFKEQ. Trimming removed 4 bases at V and 1 base at J, with 16 bases between. The CDR3 has 16 amino acids. The CDR3 DNA is TGTGCCAGCAGCCTCACCATGTGGGGCCTCCAAGAGACCCAGTACTTC. It encodes CASSLTMWGLQETQYF.

The chain carries TRBV28 and TRBJ1-2; D uncertain. CDR3 size: 13 residues. Germline CDR1 reads MDHEN; CDR2 reads SYDVKM. Trimming shortened V by 8 bases and J by 3 bases, and 13 bases separated the two germline ends. CDR3 coding DNA: TGTGCCAGCTTACGATCGACTGACTATGGCTACACCTTC. This sequence encodes CASLRSTDYGYTF.

The chain has TRBV27 and TRBJ1-4, with TRBD1 as a possible D gene (6 bases). This CDR3 region has 12 residues. With 6 bases removed from V and 7 bases from J, the gap between germline ends came to 9 bases. In germline, CDR1 is MNHEY, CDR2 SMNVEV (reference sequence). The CDR3 nucleotides read TGTGCCAGCAGGTCGACAGGTGAAAAACTGTTTTTT. Translating gives CASRSTGEKLFF.

J is TRBJ2-7 and V is TRBV6-6, with 8 positions matching TRBD2. J gave up 5 bases and V 2 bases, and 11 bases lay outside the gene matches. The CDR3 consists of 16 residues. Germline lookup yields CDR1 MNHNY and CDR2 SVGAGI (reference sequence). CDR3 sequence (DNA): TGTGCCAGCAGTTACGATGAGCGGGGGCCTAAAAACGAGCAGTACTTC. This codes for CASSYDERGPKNEQYF.

The rearrangement links TRBV19 to TRBJ1-5; D is perhaps TRBD1 (5 bases). Trimming removed 5 bases at V and 6 bases at J, with 14 bases between. The CDR3 is 14 residues long. In germline, CDR1 is LNHDA, CDR2 SQIVND (reference sequence). CDR3 sequence: CASSGDRSSQPQHF. CDR3 coding DNA: TGTGCCAGTAGTGGGGACCGCTCAAGTCAGCCCCAGCATTTT.

In this sample, this clone turned up once. This chain connects TRBV25-1 to TRBJ2-6; 7 bases are shared with TRBD1. The CDR3 loop spans 17 amino acids. Germline V gene lookup returns CDR1 MGHDK and CDR2 SYGVNS. J lost 0 bases, V lost 4 bases, and 6 bases had no gene match. The CDR3 coding sequence is TGTGCCAGCAGTGTTGGGACAGCTACCTCTGGGGCCAACGTCCTGACTTTC. This encodes CASSVGTATSGANVLTF. The complete variable domain, with remaining parts taken from reference TRBV25-1 and TRBJ2-6, reads EADIYQTPRYLVIGTGKKITLECSQTMGHDKMYWYQQDPGMELHLIHYSYGVNSTEKGDLSSESTVSRIRTEHFPLTLESARPSHTSQYLCASSVGTATSGANVLTFGAGSRLTVL.

J is TRBJ2-1 and V is TRBV5-1; a possible D gene is TRBD1 (6 bases). The CDR3 loop spans 17 amino acids. Germline V gene data show CDR1 as SGHRS and CDR2 as YFSETQ. Trimming removed 0 bases at V and 7 bases at J, with 20 bases between. CDR3 DNA: TGCGCCAGCAGCTTGGTAGGCGGACAGCCCCGATCTAATGAGCAGTTCTTC. It yields the protein CASSLVGGQPRSNEQFF.